The TCR beta chain under discussion was sequenced for a study of vaccination effects on CD4 cells after COVID-19. Study-level background: Antigen-specific CD4+ T cell clonotypes were called by their expansion after viral peptide-pool culture in ViraFEST. Approximately 2 million PBMC were placed in each well, which was supplemented with 10 IU/ml IL-2 and about 10 ug/ml peptides.

The authors isolated CD4+ T cells after around 11 days of culture. Cultures got half-medium changes with IL-2 on days 3 and 7. In regard to this clone: Its antigen is unidentified.

Using immunoSEQ multiplex PCR, the repertoire was profiled, and TCRdb retains in-frame clones only, with some absent. The repertoire holds approximately 58,000 clones, with over 65% as singletons. The germline CDR1 and CDR2 sequences are MNHEY and SVGEGT. V gave up 8 bases and J gave up 1 base, with 11 bases separating them. The CDR3 has 13 amino acids. The origin of this receptor is a human donor who received a COVID-19 vaccine. The chain carries TRBV6-2 or TRBV6-3 and TRBJ2-5; D might be TRBD1 (6 bases). Here the sequenced sample was CD4+ T cells from PBMCs cultured without peptide, taken before COVID-19 vaccination. The CDR3 DNA reads as TGTGCCAGCGGCCACAGGGTCCAAGAGACCCAGTACTTC. Its protein product is CASGHRVQETQYF.